There are a few counts of the clone carrying this TCR beta chain. Germline V gene lookup returns CDR1 SNHLY and CDR2 FYNNEI. The CDR3 is 12 amino acids. V was cut by 6 bases and J by 0 bases, with 5 bases left in between. The repertoire was sequenced with immunoSEQ multiplex PCR; TCRdb's copy has only in-frame clones and lacks some. The sample holds tens of thousands of clones, over 70% seen once. The sample comes from a study of blood T cell repertoires in COVID-19. The chain has TRBV2 and TRBJ1-2; D is unresolved. This clonotype was obtained from a woman in her 70s with acute or convalescent COVID-19. Source material: peripheral blood. For the CDR3, the DNA is TGTGCCAGCAGGGCAACTAACTATGGCTACACCTTC. Translation gives CASRATNYGYTF.